The rows below give T cell receptor beta chains drawn from one sample of a study of OX40 agonist ivuxolimab in advanced cancers. The assay was immunoSEQ multiplex PCR, and TCRdb's table has in-frame clones only and misses some. This sample yields about 46,000 clones, of which roughly nine tenths are seen a single time; about 48% belongs to the top ten. This material consisted of CD4+ or CD8+ T cells sorted from blood, taken in a trial of the OX40 agonist ivuxolimab. The receptors originated from an adult with an advanced solid tumor such as melanoma, head and neck, liver or kidney cancer. Both conserved end residues are part of each CDR3. D genes are given only for firm matches. Part of the rows lack a size; the others show once, few, many or a class for expanded clones.

d_gene: .; j_gene: TRBJ2-1; abundance: .; v_gene: TRBV6-1; CDR3aa: CASSEILSSYNEQFF; CDR3nt: TGTGCCAGCAGTGAAATCCTGAGCTCCTACAATGAGCAGTTCTTC
d_gene: .; j_gene: TRBJ1-1; abundance: .; v_gene: TRBV6-5; CDR3aa: CASSYSIGPSDTEAFF; CDR3nt: TGTGCCAGCAGTTACTCGATAGGCCCCAGCGACACTGAAGCTTTCTTT
d_gene: .; j_gene: TRBJ2-1; abundance: few; v_gene: TRBV6-5; CDR3aa: CASSLRGREQFF; CDR3nt: TGTGCCAGCAGTTTACGTGGGAGGGAGCAGTTCTTC
d_gene: .; j_gene: TRBJ2-1; abundance: .; v_gene: TRBV7-6; CDR3aa: CASSLRTLSYNEQFF; CDR3nt: TGTGCCAGCAGCTTAAGGACTCTCTCCTACAATGAGCAGTTCTTC
d_gene: .; j_gene: TRBJ1-2; abundance: .; v_gene: TRBV7-6; CDR3aa: CASSLGQGRSYGYTF; CDR3nt: TGTGCCAGCAGCTTGGGTCAAGGGCGAAGCTATGGCTACACCTTC
d_gene: .; j_gene: TRBJ2-7; abundance: .; v_gene: TRBV9; CDR3aa: CASSPLGSYEQYF; CDR3nt: TGTGCCAGCAGCCCTCTCGGCTCCTACGAGCAGTACTTC
d_gene: TRBD2; j_gene: TRBJ2-1; abundance: .; v_gene: TRBV5-4; CDR3aa: CASSLILAGDHEQFF; CDR3nt: TGTGCCAGCAGCTTGATCCTAGCGGGAGACCATGAGCAGTTCTTC
d_gene: .; j_gene: TRBJ1-1; abundance: .; v_gene: TRBV4-3; CDR3aa: CASSQDLGMGAFF; CDR3nt: TGCGCCAGCAGCCAAGATTTAGGGATGGGGGCTTTCTTT
d_gene: .; j_gene: TRBJ1-5; abundance: .; v_gene: TRBV23-1; CDR3aa: CASSLPDGPWRQPQHF; CDR3nt: TGCGCCAGCAGTCTCCCCGACGGACCTTGGCGGCAGCCCCAGCATTTT
d_gene: TRBD1; j_gene: TRBJ1-5; abundance: .; v_gene: TRBV4-3; CDR3aa: CASSQETGDNQPQHF; CDR3nt: TGCGCCAGCAGCCAAGAGACAGGGGACAATCAGCCCCAGCATTTT
d_gene: .; j_gene: TRBJ1-3; abundance: .; v_gene: TRBV13; CDR3aa: CASQKRRENSGNTIYF; CDR3nt: TGTGCCAGCCAAAAGCGCAGGGAAAACTCTGGAAACACCATATATTTT
d_gene: TRBD1; j_gene: TRBJ1-2; abundance: .; v_gene: TRBV6-5; CDR3aa: CASRYTGDGGYTF; CDR3nt: TGTGCCAGCAGATACACAGGGGACGGTGGCTACACCTTC
d_gene: TRBD2; j_gene: TRBJ2-3; abundance: once; v_gene: TRBV4-1; CDR3aa: CASSQDAGVDTQYF; CDR3nt: TGCGCCAGCAGCCAAGATGCGGGAGTAGATACGCAGTATTTT
d_gene: TRBD1; j_gene: TRBJ2-5; abundance: .; v_gene: TRBV7-6; CDR3aa: CASSSRQGQETQYF; CDR3nt: TGTGCCAGCAGCTCTCGACAGGGGCAAGAGACCCAGTACTTC
d_gene: TRBD2; j_gene: TRBJ2-2; abundance: .; v_gene: TRBV9; CDR3aa: CASSVGIGLAGAGELFF; CDR3nt: TGTGCCAGCAGCGTAGGAATAGGGCTAGCGGGGGCCGGGGAGCTGTTTTTT
d_gene: TRBD1; j_gene: TRBJ2-3; abundance: .; v_gene: TRBV4-2; CDR3aa: CASSDRDRQPTDTQYF; CDR3nt: TGTGCCAGCAGCGACCGGGACAGACAACCCACAGATACGCAGTATTTT
d_gene: .; j_gene: TRBJ1-5; abundance: .; v_gene: TRBV18; CDR3aa: CASSQGGDQPQHF; CDR3nt: TGTGCCAGCTCACAGGGGGGGGATCAGCCCCAGCATTTT
d_gene: .; j_gene: TRBJ2-4; abundance: .; v_gene: TRBV7-2; CDR3aa: CASSLASGTGQGGNIQYF; CDR3nt: TGTGCCAGCAGCTTAGCCTCGGGGACCGGTCAGGGAGGAAACATTCAGTACTTC
d_gene: TRBD1; j_gene: TRBJ1-4; abundance: .; v_gene: TRBV7-8; CDR3aa: CASSLQDRGGEKLFF; CDR3nt: TGTGCCAGCAGCCTCCAGGACAGGGGTGGGGAAAAACTGTTTTTT
d_gene: .; j_gene: TRBJ2-1; abundance: .; v_gene: TRBV4-1; CDR3aa: CASSQGSYNEQFF; CDR3nt: TGCGCCAGCAGCCAAGGTAGTTACAATGAGCAGTTCTTC
d_gene: TRBD1; j_gene: TRBJ2-6; abundance: .; v_gene: TRBV29-1; CDR3aa: CSVIRDRAGANVLTF; CDR3nt: TGCAGCGTTATCCGGGACAGGGCCGGGGCCAACGTCCTGACTTTC
d_gene: .; j_gene: TRBJ1-5; abundance: .; v_gene: TRBV18; CDR3aa: CASSPEVEGVQHF; CDR3nt: TGTGCCAGCTCACCAGAGGTTGAGGGAGTTCAGCATTTT
d_gene: TRBD1; j_gene: TRBJ2-7; abundance: .; v_gene: TRBV5-4; CDR3aa: CASSLSGTGREQYF; CDR3nt: TGTGCCAGCAGCTTGAGTGGGACAGGGCGTGAGCAGTACTTC
d_gene: TRBD1; j_gene: TRBJ2-2; abundance: few; v_gene: TRBV6-1; CDR3aa: CATRDREAGELFF; CDR3nt: TGTGCCACCCGGGACAGGGAGGCCGGGGAGCTGTTTTTT
d_gene: TRBD1; j_gene: TRBJ2-1; abundance: .; v_gene: TRBV20-1; CDR3aa: CSALTGIEQFF; CDR3nt: TGCAGTGCTTTGACAGGGATTGAGCAGTTCTTC
d_gene: .; j_gene: TRBJ1-3; abundance: .; v_gene: TRBV29-1; CDR3aa: CSVERGADTIYF; CDR3nt: TGCAGCGTTGAAAGGGGCGCGGACACCATATATTTT
d_gene: .; j_gene: TRBJ2-2; abundance: .; v_gene: TRBV6-5; CDR3aa: CASSPTLDGVRLFF; CDR3nt: TGTGCCAGCAGTCCCACTTTGGACGGGGTACGGCTGTTTTTT
d_gene: .; j_gene: TRBJ2-7; abundance: .; v_gene: TRBV7-2; CDR3aa: CASSPSFQGSYEQYF; CDR3nt: TGTGCCAGCAGCCCCAGTTTCCAGGGCTCCTACGAGCAGTACTTC
d_gene: TRBD1; j_gene: TRBJ1-1; abundance: .; v_gene: TRBV5-1; CDR3aa: CASSLGDRGYTEAFF; CDR3nt: TGCGCCAGCAGCTTGGGGGACAGGGGATATACTGAAGCTTTCTTT
d_gene: .; j_gene: TRBJ1-5; abundance: .; v_gene: TRBV2; CDR3aa: CASSDGLGLNQPQHF; CDR3nt: TGTGCCAGCAGTGATGGATTAGGGCTCAATCAGCCCCAGCATTTT
d_gene: .; j_gene: TRBJ1-2; abundance: .; v_gene: TRBV18; CDR3aa: CASSDAGRAGLYGYTF; CDR3nt: TGTGCCAGCTCCGACGCGGGCAGGGCGGGACTCTATGGCTACACCTTC
d_gene: .; j_gene: TRBJ2-1; abundance: .; v_gene: TRBV7-3; CDR3aa: CASSLDRGPYNEQFF; CDR3nt: TGTGCCAGCAGCTTGGACCGGGGTCCTTACAATGAGCAGTTCTTC
d_gene: .; j_gene: TRBJ1-2; abundance: .; v_gene: TRBV29-1; CDR3aa: CSVDWGQGGGYTF; CDR3nt: TGCAGCGTTGATTGGGGTCAGGGAGGTGGCTACACCTTC
d_gene: TRBD1; j_gene: TRBJ1-1; abundance: .; v_gene: TRBV10-3; CDR3aa: CAISPGTGEAFF; CDR3nt: TGTGCCATCAGTCCCGGGACAGGTGAAGCTTTCTTT
d_gene: TRBD1; j_gene: TRBJ1-2; abundance: .; v_gene: TRBV7-9; CDR3aa: CASSLGQSHYGYTF; CDR3nt: TGTGCCAGCAGCTTGGGACAGTCTCACTATGGCTACACCTTC
d_gene: .; j_gene: TRBJ2-2; abundance: .; v_gene: TRBV2; CDR3aa: CASIERASNTGELFF; CDR3nt: TGTGCCAGCATCGAGAGGGCCTCGAACACCGGGGAGCTGTTTTTT
d_gene: .; j_gene: TRBJ2-3; abundance: .; v_gene: TRBV5-1; CDR3aa: CASSLGDTQYF; CDR3nt: TGCGCCAGCAGCTTGGGAGATACGCAGTATTTT
d_gene: TRBD2; j_gene: TRBJ2-1; abundance: .; v_gene: TRBV11-1; CDR3aa: CASSPGLAGNNEQFF; CDR3nt: TGTGCCAGCAGCCCGGGACTAGCGGGAAACAATGAGCAGTTCTTC
d_gene: .; j_gene: TRBJ2-2; abundance: .; v_gene: TRBV7-3; CDR3aa: CASSLSGSNTGELFF; CDR3nt: TGTGCCAGCAGCCTGAGCGGGTCGAACACCGGGGAGCTGTTTTTT
d_gene: TRBD1; j_gene: TRBJ2-3; abundance: .; v_gene: TRBV5-1; CDR3aa: CASSLSTTRDWRRDRTQYF; CDR3nt: TGCGCCAGCAGCTTGTCAACGACTAGGGACTGGCGACGGGACAGGACGCAGTATTTT
d_gene: .; j_gene: TRBJ1-1; abundance: once; v_gene: TRBV7-6; CDR3aa: CASSLVQGAEAFF; CDR3nt: TGTGCCAGCAGCTTAGTACAGGGAGCTGAAGCTTTCTTT
d_gene: TRBD1; j_gene: TRBJ1-4; abundance: .; v_gene: TRBV29-1; CDR3aa: CSVETGSEKLFF; CDR3nt: TGCAGCGTAGAGACAGGGAGTGAAAAACTGTTTTTT
d_gene: .; j_gene: TRBJ2-2; abundance: .; v_gene: TRBV7-9; CDR3aa: CASSADVRDGELFF; CDR3nt: TGTGCCAGCAGCGCTGACGTCAGGGACGGGGAGCTGTTTTTT
d_gene: .; j_gene: TRBJ1-1; abundance: .; v_gene: TRBV2; CDR3aa: CASRGLTVRAAFF; CDR3nt: TGTGCCAGCAGGGGTTTAACAGTTCGTGCGGCTTTCTTT
d_gene: .; j_gene: TRBJ2-3; abundance: .; v_gene: TRBV7-9; CDR3aa: CASSFWGTSTDTQYF; CDR3nt: TGTGCCAGCAGCTTTTGGGGTACTAGCACAGATACGCAGTATTTT
d_gene: TRBD1; j_gene: TRBJ2-5; abundance: .; v_gene: TRBV7-9; CDR3aa: CATKQGAETQYF; CDR3nt: TGTGCCACCAAACAGGGGGCAGAGACCCAGTACTTC
d_gene: TRBD2; j_gene: TRBJ2-1; abundance: .; v_gene: TRBV7-3; CDR3aa: CASSSIAGGQNEQFF; CDR3nt: TGTGCCAGCAGCTCAATAGCGGGGGGGCAAAATGAGCAGTTCTTC
d_gene: .; j_gene: TRBJ2-6; abundance: .; v_gene: TRBV5-1; CDR3aa: CASSFPRGSGANVLTF; CDR3nt: TGCGCCAGCAGCTTCCCCAGGGGAAGTGGGGCCAACGTCCTGACTTTC
d_gene: .; j_gene: TRBJ1-4; abundance: .; v_gene: TRBV30; CDR3aa: CAWLPPGRTNEKLFF; CDR3nt: TGTGCCTGGTTGCCACCCGGCAGAACTAATGAAAAACTGTTTTTT
d_gene: TRBD2; j_gene: TRBJ2-7; abundance: .; v_gene: TRBV6-5; CDR3aa: CASRLAGEMYEQYF; CDR3nt: TGTGCCAGCAGATTAGCGGGAGAGATGTACGAGCAGTACTTC
d_gene: TRBD1; j_gene: TRBJ2-7; abundance: .; v_gene: TRBV6-1; CDR3aa: CASSATGQGGHEQYF; CDR3nt: TGTGCCAGCAGTGCAACCGGACAGGGGGGCCACGAGCAGTACTTC
d_gene: .; j_gene: TRBJ2-1; abundance: .; v_gene: TRBV7-9; CDR3aa: CASTLGTATGEQFF; CDR3nt: TGTGCCAGCACCCTGGGGACGGCGACGGGGGAGCAGTTCTTC
d_gene: .; j_gene: TRBJ2-2; abundance: .; v_gene: TRBV6-1; CDR3aa: CASSDMGAGELFF; CDR3nt: TGTGCCAGCAGTGATATGGGAGCCGGGGAGCTGTTTTTT